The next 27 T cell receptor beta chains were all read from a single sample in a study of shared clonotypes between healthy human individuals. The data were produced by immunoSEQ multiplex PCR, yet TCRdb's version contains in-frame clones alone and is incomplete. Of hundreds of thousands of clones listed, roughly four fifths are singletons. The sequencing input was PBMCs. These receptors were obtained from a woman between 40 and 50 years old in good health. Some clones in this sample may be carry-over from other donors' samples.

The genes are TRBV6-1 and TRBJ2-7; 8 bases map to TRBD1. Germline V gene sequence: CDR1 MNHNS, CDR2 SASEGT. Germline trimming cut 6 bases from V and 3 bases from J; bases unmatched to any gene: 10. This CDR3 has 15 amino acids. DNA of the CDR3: TGTGCCAGCAGAAAGGACAGGGAACTCGTCTACGAGCAGTACTTC. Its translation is CASRKDRELVYEQYF.

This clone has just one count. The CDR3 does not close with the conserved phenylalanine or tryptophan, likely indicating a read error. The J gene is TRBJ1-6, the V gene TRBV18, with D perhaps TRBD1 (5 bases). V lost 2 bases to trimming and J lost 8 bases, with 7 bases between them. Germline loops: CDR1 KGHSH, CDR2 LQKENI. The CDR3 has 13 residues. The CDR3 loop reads CASSPGGDSPLHL. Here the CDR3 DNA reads TGTGCCAGCTCACCAGGGGGGGATTCACCCCTCCACCTT.

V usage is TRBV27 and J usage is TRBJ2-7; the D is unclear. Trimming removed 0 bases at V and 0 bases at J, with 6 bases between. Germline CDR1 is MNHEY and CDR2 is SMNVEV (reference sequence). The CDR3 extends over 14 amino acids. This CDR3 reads CASSLSKGSYEQYF. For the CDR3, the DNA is TGTGCCAGCAGTTTATCAAAGGGCTCCTACGAGCAGTACTTC.

CDR3 coding DNA: TGCGCCAGCAGCTTGAGAGGGACTCTATACACCGGGGAGCTGTTTTTT. Translation: CASSLRGTLYTGELFF. The chain uses TRBV5-1 and TRBJ2-2, with TRBD2 as a possible D gene (6 bases). Deletions cut 1 base from V and 3 bases from J, with 13 bases between. The CDR3 is made up of 16 amino acids. Germline V lookup: CDR1 SGHRS, CDR2 YFSETQ.

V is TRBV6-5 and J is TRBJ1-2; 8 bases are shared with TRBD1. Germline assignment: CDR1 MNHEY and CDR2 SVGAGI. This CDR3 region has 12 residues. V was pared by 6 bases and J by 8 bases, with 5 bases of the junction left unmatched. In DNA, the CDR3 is TGTGCCAGCAGCCCAGGGGGCTACGGCTACACCTTC. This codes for CASSPGGYGYTF.

The CDR3: CASSSIRSIYNEQFF. The CDR3 nucleotides read TGTGCCAGCAGCTCCATTCGGTCAATATACAATGAGCAGTTCTTC. The J gene is TRBJ2-1, the V gene TRBV7-3; no definite D call. This CDR3 has 15 amino acids. The germline V and J ends were trimmed by 4 bases and 4 bases, with 14 bases remaining between them. CDR1 is SGHTA, CDR2 FQGTGA, per germline.

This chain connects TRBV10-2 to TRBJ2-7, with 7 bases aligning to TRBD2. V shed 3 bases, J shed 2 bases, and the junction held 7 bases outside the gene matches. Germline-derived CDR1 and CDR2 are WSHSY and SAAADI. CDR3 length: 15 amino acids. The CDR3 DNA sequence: TGCGCCAGCAGTGACCCCGCGGGAGCTACCTACGAGCAGTACTTC. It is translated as CASSDPAGATYEQYF.

The CDR3 protein is CASSPRQGDNEQFF. CDR3 bases: TGTGCCAGCAGCCCTCGACAGGGAGACAATGAGCAGTTCTTC. The chain has TRBV7-3 and TRBJ2-1; 7 nucleotides agree with TRBD1. V gave up 5 bases and J gave up 5 bases; unmatched junction bases: 6. Per the germline V gene, CDR1 is SGHTA and CDR2 is FQGTGA. The CDR3 sequence is 14 residues long.

CDR3 residues: CASSESGVTQETQYF. The CDR3 DNA reads as TGCGCCAGCAGTGAGTCGGGTGTTACGCAAGAGACCCAGTACTTC. The rearrangement links TRBV10-1 to TRBJ2-5, with no clear D. This CDR3 is built from 15 residues. V was cut by 0 bases and J by 2 bases, with 10 bases left in between. Germline loops: CDR1 WNHNN, CDR2 SYGVQD (reference sequence).

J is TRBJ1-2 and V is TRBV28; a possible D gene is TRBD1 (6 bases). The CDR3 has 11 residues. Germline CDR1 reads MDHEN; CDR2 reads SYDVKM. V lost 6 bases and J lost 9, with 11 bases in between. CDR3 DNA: TGTGCCAGCAGAACAGGGATTCGCTACACCTTC. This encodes CASRTGIRYTF.

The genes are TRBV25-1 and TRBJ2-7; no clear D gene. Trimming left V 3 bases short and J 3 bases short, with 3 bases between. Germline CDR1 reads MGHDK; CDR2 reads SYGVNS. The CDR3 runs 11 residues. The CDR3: CASSEVYEQYF. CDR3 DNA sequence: TGTGCCAGCAGTGAGGTCTACGAGCAGTACTTC.

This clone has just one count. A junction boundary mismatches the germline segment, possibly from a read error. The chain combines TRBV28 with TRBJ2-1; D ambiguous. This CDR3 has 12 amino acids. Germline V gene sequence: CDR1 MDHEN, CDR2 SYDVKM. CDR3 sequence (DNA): TGTTCCAGCAGTTTACCCCAGAATGAGCAGTTCTTC. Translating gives CSSSLPQNEQFF.

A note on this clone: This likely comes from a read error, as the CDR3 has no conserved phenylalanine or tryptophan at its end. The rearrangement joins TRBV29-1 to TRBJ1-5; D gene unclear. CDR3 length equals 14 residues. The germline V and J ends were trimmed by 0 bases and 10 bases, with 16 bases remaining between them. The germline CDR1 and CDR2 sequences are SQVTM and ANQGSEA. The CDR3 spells CSVEDKHGEGPQHL. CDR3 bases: TGCAGCGTTGAAGATAAGCACGGGGAGGGACCCCAGCATCTT.

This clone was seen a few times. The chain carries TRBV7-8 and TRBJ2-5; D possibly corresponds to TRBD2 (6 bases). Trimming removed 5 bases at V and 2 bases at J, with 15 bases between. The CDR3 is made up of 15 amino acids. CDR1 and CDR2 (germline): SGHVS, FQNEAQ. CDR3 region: CASSPYVGTQETQYF. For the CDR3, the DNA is TGTGCCAGCAGCCCCTACGTAGGGACTCAAGAGACCCAGTACTTC. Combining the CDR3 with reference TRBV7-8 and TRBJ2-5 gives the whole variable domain GAGVSQSPRYKVAKRGQDVALRCDPISGHVSLFWYQQALGQGPEFLTYFQNEAQLDKSGLPSDRFFAERPEGSVSTLKIQRTQQEDSAVYLCASSPYVGTQETQYFGPGTRLLVL.

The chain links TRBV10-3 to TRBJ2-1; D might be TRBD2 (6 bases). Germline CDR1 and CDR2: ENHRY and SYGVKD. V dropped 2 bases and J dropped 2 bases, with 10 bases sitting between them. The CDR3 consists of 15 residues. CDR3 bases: TGTGCCATCAGTGAGCTGGGGGGAGCCTACAATGAGCAGTTCTTC. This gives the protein CAISELGGAYNEQFF.

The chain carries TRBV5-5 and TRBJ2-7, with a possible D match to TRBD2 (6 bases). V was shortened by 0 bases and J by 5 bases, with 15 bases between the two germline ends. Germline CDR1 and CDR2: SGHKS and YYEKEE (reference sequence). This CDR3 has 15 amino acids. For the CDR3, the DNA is TGTGCCAGCAGCTTGGCCTCGGGAGCTCGCCACGAGCAGTACTTC. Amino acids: CASSLASGARHEQYF.

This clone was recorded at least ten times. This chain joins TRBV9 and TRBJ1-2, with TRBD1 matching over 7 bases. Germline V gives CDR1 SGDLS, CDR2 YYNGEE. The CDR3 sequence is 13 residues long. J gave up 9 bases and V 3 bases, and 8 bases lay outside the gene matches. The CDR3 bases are TGTGCCAGCAGCGGACCCGGACAGGCCCGCTACACCTTC. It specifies CASSGPGQARYTF.

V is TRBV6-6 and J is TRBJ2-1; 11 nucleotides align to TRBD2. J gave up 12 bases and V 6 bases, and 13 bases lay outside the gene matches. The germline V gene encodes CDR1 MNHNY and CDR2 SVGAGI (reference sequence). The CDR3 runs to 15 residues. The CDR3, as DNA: TGTGCCAGCAGCCCTGAGGCGGCTAGCGGGAGGTGGCAGTTCTTC. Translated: CASSPEAASGRWQFF.

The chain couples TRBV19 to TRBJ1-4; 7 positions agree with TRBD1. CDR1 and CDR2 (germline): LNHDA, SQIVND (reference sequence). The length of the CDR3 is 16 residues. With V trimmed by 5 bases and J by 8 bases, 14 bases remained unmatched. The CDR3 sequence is CASSPKGTGAGEKLFF. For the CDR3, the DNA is TGTGCCAGTAGTCCCAAGGGAACAGGGGCAGGCGAAAAACTGTTTTTT. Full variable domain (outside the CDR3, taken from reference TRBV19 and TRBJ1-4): DGGITQSPKYLFRKEGQNVTLSCEQNLNHDAMYWYRQDPGQGLRLIYYSQIVNDFQKGDIAEGYSVSREKKESFPLTVTSAQKNPTAFYLCASSPKGTGAGEKLFFGSGTQLSVL.

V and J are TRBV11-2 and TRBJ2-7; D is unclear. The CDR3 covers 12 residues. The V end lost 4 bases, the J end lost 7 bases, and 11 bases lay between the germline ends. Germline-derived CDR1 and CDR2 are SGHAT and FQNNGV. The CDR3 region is CASSWRYTEQYF. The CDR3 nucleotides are TGTGCCAGCAGCTGGCGCTACACAGAGCAGTACTTC.

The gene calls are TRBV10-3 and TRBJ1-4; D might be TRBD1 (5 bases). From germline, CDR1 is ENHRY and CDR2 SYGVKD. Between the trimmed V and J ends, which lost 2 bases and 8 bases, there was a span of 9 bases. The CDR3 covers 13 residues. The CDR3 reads CAISEQGGEKLFF. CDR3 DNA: TGTGCCATCAGTGAGCAGGGTGGGGAAAAACTGTTTTTT.

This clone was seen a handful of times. CDR3 coding DNA: TGCGCCAGCAGTGAGACCCAAAGGCTACGGGGGGGCACTGAAGCTTTCTTT. Its protein product is CASSETQRLRGGTEAFF. The chain recombines TRBV10-2 with TRBJ1-1, with TRBD1 as a possible D gene (5 bases). V lost 2 bases to trimming and J lost 4 bases, with 20 bases between them. This CDR3 is 17 amino acids long. Germline values: CDR1 WSHSY, CDR2 SAAADI.

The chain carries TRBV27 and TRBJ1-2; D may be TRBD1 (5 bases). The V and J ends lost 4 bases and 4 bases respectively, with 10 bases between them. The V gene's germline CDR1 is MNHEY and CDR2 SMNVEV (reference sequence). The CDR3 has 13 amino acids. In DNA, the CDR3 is TGTGCCAGCAGTTCCGGGGGGTCCTATGGCTACACCTTC. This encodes CASSSGGSYGYTF.

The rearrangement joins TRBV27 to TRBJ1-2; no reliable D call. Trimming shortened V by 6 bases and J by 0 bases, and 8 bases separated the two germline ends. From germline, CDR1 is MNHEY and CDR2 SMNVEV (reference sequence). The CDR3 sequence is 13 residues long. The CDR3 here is CASSPRTNYGYTF. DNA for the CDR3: TGTGCCAGCAGCCCGAGGACTAACTATGGCTACACCTTC.

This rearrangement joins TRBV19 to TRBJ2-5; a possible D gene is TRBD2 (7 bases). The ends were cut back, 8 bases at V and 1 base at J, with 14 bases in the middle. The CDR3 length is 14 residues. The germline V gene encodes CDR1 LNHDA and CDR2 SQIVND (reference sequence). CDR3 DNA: TGTGCCAGTGGGGAGGGGGGATTCCAAGAGACCCAGTACTTC. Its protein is CASGEGGFQETQYF.

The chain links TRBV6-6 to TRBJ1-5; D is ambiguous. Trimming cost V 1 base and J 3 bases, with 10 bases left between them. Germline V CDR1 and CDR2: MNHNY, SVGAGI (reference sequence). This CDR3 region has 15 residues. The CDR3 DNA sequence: TGTGCCAGCAGTTACTTGGGTGGGGACAATCAGCCCCAGCATTTT. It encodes CASSYLGGDNQPQHF.

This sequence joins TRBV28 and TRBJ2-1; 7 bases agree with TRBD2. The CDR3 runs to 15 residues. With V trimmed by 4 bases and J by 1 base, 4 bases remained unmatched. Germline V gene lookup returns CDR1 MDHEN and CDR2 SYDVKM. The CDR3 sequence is CASSSAGVSYNEQFF. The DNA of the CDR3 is TGTGCCAGCAGTTCTGCGGGAGTTTCCTACAATGAGCAGTTCTTC. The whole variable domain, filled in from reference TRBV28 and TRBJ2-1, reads DVKVTQSSRYLVKRTGEKVFLECVQDMDHENMFWYRQDPGLGLRLIYFSYDVKMKEKGDIPEGYSVSREKKERFSLILESASTNQTSMYLCASSSAGVSYNEQFFGPGTRLTVL.